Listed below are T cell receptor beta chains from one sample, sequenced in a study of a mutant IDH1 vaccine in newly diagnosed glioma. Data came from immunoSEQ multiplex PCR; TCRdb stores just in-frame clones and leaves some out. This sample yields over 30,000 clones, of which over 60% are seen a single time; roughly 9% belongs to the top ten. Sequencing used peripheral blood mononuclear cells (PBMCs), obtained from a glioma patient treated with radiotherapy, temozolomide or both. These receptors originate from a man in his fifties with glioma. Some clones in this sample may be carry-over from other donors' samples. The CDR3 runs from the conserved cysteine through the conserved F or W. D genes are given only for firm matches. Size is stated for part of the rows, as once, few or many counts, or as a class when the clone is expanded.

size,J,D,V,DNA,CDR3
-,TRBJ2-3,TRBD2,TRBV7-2,TGTGCCAGCAGGAGGACTAGTCTAAGGCGGGAAGATACGCAGTATTTT,CASRRTSLRREDTQYF
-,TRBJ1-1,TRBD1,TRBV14,TGTGCCAGCAGCCAAGCAGGACAGGGACTTTACACTGAAGCTTTCTTT,CASSQAGQGLYTEAFF
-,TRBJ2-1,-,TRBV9,TGTGCCAGCAGCGTAGCTGCAGGCTACAATGAGCAGTTCTTC,CASSVAAGYNEQFF
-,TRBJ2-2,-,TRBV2,TGTGCCAGCAGCAACAGATTCACCGGGGAGCTGTTTTTT,CASSNRFTGELFF
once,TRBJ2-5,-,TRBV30,TGTGCCTGGAGTGTACATCTCGCCGAGACCCAGTACTTC,CAWSVHLAETQYF
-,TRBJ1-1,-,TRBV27,TGTGCCAGCAGTTTTGGGGGGAGGAACACTGAAGCTTTCTTT,CASSFGGRNTEAFF
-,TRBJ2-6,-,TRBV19,TGTGCCAGTAGTGTAACCCTCTCTGGGGCCAACGTCCTGACTTTC,CASSVTLSGANVLTF
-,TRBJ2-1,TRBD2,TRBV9,TGTGCCAGCAGCCTTAGCGGGGGGGATAATGAGCAGTTCTTC,CASSLSGGDNEQFF
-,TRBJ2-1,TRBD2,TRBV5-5,TGTGCCAGCAGCGATTCACCGGGACTAGCGGGAGGGCAAGGCTACAATGAGCAGTTCTTC,CASSDSPGLAGGQGYNEQFF
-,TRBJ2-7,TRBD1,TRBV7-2,TGTGCCAGCAGCTTAGCGAGACAGGGTATGGGGGAGCAGTACTTC,CASSLARQGMGEQYF
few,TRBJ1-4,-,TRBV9,TGTGCCAGCAGCCAAGCAGCAACTAATGAAAAACTGTTTTTT,CASSQAATNEKLFF
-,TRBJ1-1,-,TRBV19,TGTGCCAGTAAGGAAGGCCCGAGGGGCACTGAAGCTTTCTTT,CASKEGPRGTEAFF
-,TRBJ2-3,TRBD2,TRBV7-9,TGTGCCAGCAGCAAACTTAGCGGGGGGGCCGGAGATACGCAGTATTTT,CASSKLSGGAGDTQYF
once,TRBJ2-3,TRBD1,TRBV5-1,TGCGCCACCAAACAGGGGAGCACAGATACGCAGTATTTT,CATKQGSTDTQYF
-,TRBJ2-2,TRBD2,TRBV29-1,TGCAGCGGATCTAGCGGGGCGAACACCGGGGAGCTGTTTTTT,CSGSSGANTGELFF
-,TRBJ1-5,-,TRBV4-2,TGTGCCAGCAGCCAGCCCGGGAACGGTCAGCCCCAGCATTTT,CASSQPGNGQPQHF
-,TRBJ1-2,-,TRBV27,TGTGCCAGCAGTCCCCTCCAGCTTGGAATAGGCTACACCTTC,CASSPLQLGIGYTF
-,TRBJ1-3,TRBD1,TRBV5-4,TGTGCCAGCAGCCCAGGAGGGGGGACAGATGGAAACACCATATATTTT,CASSPGGGTDGNTIYF
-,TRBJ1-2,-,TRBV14,TGTGCCAGCAGCCAGGGGGGAAACTATGGCTACACCTTC,CASSQGGNYGYTF
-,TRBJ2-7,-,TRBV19,TGTGCCAGTAGTAACGGGTGGCAGGGGACCCACGAGCAGTACTTC,CASSNGWQGTHEQYF
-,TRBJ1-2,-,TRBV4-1,TGCGCCAGCAGCCGATTAGGTATCCTGCTCTCTGGCTACACCTTC,CASSRLGILLSGYTF
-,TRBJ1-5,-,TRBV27,TGTGCCAGCAGCCGTACCGGAAATAGCAATCAGCCCCAGCATTTT,CASSRTGNSNQPQHF
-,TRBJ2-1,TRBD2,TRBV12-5,TGTGCTAGTGGGAAAGGGGGACTCATAGCGGGATACAATGAGCAGTTCTTC,CASGKGGLIAGYNEQFF
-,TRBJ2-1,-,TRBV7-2,TGTGCCAGCAGCCTTGGACTCTCCGCAGTTGAGCAGTTCTTC,CASSLGLSAVEQFF
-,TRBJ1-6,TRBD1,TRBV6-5,TGTGCCAGCAGAAGGGACAGCTATAATTCACCCCTCCACTTT,CASRRDSYNSPLHF
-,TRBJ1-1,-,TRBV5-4,TGTGCCAGCAGCTGGGGGTCGAACACTGAAGCTTTCTTT,CASSWGSNTEAFF
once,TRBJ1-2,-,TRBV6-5,TGTGCCAGCCGAAGGACGGAAAACTATGGCTACACCTTC,CASRRTENYGYTF
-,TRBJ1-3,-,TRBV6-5,TGTGCCAGCAGCCGGACCTCTGGAAACACCATATATTTT,CASSRTSGNTIYF
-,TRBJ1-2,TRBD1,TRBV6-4,TGTGCCAGCAGTGACTCGACAGGGATCTATGGCTACACCTTC,CASSDSTGIYGYTF
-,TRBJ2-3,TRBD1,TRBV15,TGTGCCACCAGCCTCGGGACAGGTCCAACAGATACGCAGTATTTT,CATSLGTGPTDTQYF